The 2 T cell receptor beta chains below all came from one sample that was sequenced in a study of blood T cell repertoires in COVID-19. Repertoires were generated with immunoSEQ multiplex PCR, while TCRdb's copy carries only in-frame clones and drops some. This table holds about 270,000 clones, about 90% found once. Input material: peripheral blood. Receptors originate from a woman aged 50 to 60 with acute or convalescent COVID-19.

The chain links TRBV18 to TRBJ2-7, with TRBD1 matching over 10 bases. CDR3 length equals 14 residues. The V segment lost 3 bases and the J segment 7 bases; nucleotides outside the gene matches: 6. CDR1 and CDR2 (germline): KGHSH, LQKENI. CDR3 bases: TGTGCCAGCTCACCCCTGACAGGGGGCAGGGAGCAGTACTTC. Translation gives CASSPLTGGREQYF.

The chain uses TRBV19 and TRBJ2-2, with a tentative D call TRBD1 (5 bases). The CDR3 consists of 15 residues. V gave up 3 bases and J gave up 6 bases, with 14 bases separating them. Germline V gene lookup returns CDR1 LNHDA and CDR2 SQIVND (reference sequence). This CDR3 is CASSIGAGGPGELFF. DNA for the CDR3: TGTGCCAGTAGTATTGGGGCAGGCGGCCCCGGGGAGCTGTTTTTT. Full variable domain (rest looked up from reference TRBV19 and TRBJ2-2): DGGITQSPKYLFRKEGQNVTLSCEQNLNHDAMYWYRQDPGQGLRLIYYSQIVNDFQKGDIAEGYSVSREKKESFPLTVTSAQKNPTAFYLCASSIGAGGPGELFFGEGSRLTVL.